This T cell receptor (beta chain) stems from a study of early T cells in non-severe SARS-CoV-2 infection. This clonotype was picked up a small number of times. The germline V gene has CDR1 MNHEY and CDR2 SVGEGT. Losses at the gene ends were 2 bases for V and 5 bases for J; bases not matched to a gene: 8. The CDR3 is 15 amino acids. cDNA molecules, individually, were tagged with unique molecular identifiers. MiXCR was run by TCRdb on the 5' RACE reads, yielding one entry per CDR3 protein. The data show 27,000 or so distinct CDR3 sequences, with approximately 6.3% seen just once and approximately 35% held by the top ten.

The TCR originated in an adult who was a healthcare worker with PCR-confirmed SARS-CoV-2 infection or an uninfected control (not recorded which). The specimen was whole blood. This chain links TRBV6-2 or TRBV6-3 with TRBJ2-5; 7 nucleotides align to TRBD1. The CDR3 DNA reads TGTGCCAGCAGTTACCATCGACAGGGAAGCGAGACCCAGTACTTC. Protein product: CASSYHRQGSETQYF.